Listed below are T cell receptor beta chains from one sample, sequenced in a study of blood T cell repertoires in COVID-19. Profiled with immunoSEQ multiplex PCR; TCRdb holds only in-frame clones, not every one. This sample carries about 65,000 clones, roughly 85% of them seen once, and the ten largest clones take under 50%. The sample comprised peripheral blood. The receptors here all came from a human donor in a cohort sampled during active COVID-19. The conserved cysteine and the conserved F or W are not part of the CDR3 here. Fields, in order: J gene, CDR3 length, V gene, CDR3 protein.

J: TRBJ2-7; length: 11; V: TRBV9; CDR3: ASSGQGAYEQY
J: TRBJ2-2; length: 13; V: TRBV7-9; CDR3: ASSLSPGGAGELF
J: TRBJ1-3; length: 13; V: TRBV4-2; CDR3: ASSHTGAAGNTIY
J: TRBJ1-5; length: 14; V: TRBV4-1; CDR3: ASSQDIRGLHQPQH
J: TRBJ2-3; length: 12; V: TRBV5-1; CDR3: ASSPGGPTDTQY
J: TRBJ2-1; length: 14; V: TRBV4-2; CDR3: ASSPYSGGGQNEQF
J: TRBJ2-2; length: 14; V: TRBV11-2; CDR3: ASRRPGTGGTGELF
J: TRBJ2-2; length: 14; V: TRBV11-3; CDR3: ASSLGGRGNTGELF
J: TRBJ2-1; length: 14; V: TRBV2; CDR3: ASSFSGARSYNEQF
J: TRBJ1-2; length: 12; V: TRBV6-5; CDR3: ASRQGDSSYGYT
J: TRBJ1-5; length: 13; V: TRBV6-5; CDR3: ASSRRGGSNQPQH
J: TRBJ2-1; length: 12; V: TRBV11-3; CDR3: ASSLRGGQNEQF
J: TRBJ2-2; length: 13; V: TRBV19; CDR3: ASSTYSGVDGELF
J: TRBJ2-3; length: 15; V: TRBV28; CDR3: ASSPAGTGGGTDTQY
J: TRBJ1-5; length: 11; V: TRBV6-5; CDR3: ATSGGQDQPQH
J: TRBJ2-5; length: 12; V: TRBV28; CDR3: ASSLAQGQETQY
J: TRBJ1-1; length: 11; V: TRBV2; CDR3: ASKGQMNTEAF
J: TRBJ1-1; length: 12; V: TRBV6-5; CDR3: ASSYTGQGVEAF
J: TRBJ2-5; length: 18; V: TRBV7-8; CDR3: ASSPKIPGTSGGDQETQY
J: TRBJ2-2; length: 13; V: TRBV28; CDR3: ASSYLGTQNGELF
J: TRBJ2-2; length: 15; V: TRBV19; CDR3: ASSPGQGRGNTGELF